These 18 T cell receptor beta chains were sequenced from one sample in a study of identical twins. TCRdb re-called the 5' RACE reads with MiXCR, one entry per CDR3 protein. The sample comprises 1.5 million to 2 million distinct CDR3 sequences, 32% of which are singletons, and about 0.3% rests with the top ten. Sequencing was carried out using cord blood. All receptors come from a newborn girl in good health.

This clonotype occurred a few times. V usage is TRBV28 and J usage is TRBJ2-4; 7 positions match TRBD1. The end of the DNA fits TRBJ2-7 better, so the J call may be wrong. This CDR3 spans 15 amino acids. CDR1 and CDR2 from the germline V gene are MDHEN and SYDVKM. CDR3 coding DNA: TGTGCCAGCAGTTTATACAGGGGCGGTCCCTACGAGCAGTACTTC. It codes for CASSLYRGGPYEQYF.

The CDR3 loop is CASRGTSGRTSTDTQYF. The CDR3 nucleotides are TGTGCCAGCAGGGGGACTAGCGGGAGGACTAGCACAGATACGCAGTATTTT. The rearrangement joins TRBV2 to TRBJ2-3; 15 nucleotides line up with TRBD2. This CDR3 has 17 residues. Germline assignment: CDR1 SNHLY and CDR2 FYNNEI. With 6 bases clipped from V and 0 bases from J, the junction kept 4 bases outside the gene matches.

CDR3 sequence reads: CASSPNRVYQETQYF. Here the CDR3 DNA reads TGTGCCAGCAGTCCGAACAGGGTCTACCAAGAGACCCAGTACTTC. V gene TRBV27 combines with J gene TRBJ2-5; TRBD1 might be the D (6 bases). Germline CDR1 and CDR2: MNHEY and SMNVEV (reference sequence). V was clipped by 5 bases and J by 0 bases, with 13 bases between them. The CDR3 runs to 15 residues.

V usage is TRBV12-5 and J usage is TRBJ2-1; D unresolved. CDR1 is LGHNT and CDR2 is FRNRAP in the germline V gene. Trimming removed 0 bases at V and 3 bases at J, with 12 bases between. The CDR3 loop spans 16 amino acids. The CDR3 sequence: CASGLVLAQDYNEQFF. CDR3 DNA: TGTGCTAGTGGTTTGGTACTCGCCCAGGACTACAATGAGCAGTTCTTC.

In this sample, this clonotype turned up a few times. The J gene is TRBJ2-1, the V gene TRBV20-1; 10 bases are shared with TRBD2. The CDR3 has 18 amino acids. Germline CDR1 is DFQATT and CDR2 is SNEGSKA (reference sequence). Trimming cost V 0 bases and J 4 bases; bases outside gene matches: 12. The CDR3 spells CSARDLSTASGSYNEQFF. The CDR3 region has the DNA TGCAGTGCTAGAGACCTTTCAACCGCTAGCGGGAGTTACAATGAGCAGTTCTTC.

This clonotype was counted a few times. The chain recombines TRBV5-6 with TRBJ1-4, with D maybe TRBD1 (5 bases). The CDR3 is 14 amino acids. Per the germline V gene, CDR1 is SGHDT and CDR2 is YYEEEE. Trimming stripped 4 bases from V and 7 bases from J, with 14 bases between. For the CDR3, the DNA is TGTGCCAGCAGCATCAGGGAGCTCCCTGAAAAACTGTTTTTT. This sequence encodes CASSIRELPEKLFF.

V usage is TRBV24-1 and J usage is TRBJ2-3; TRBD2 matches at 16 bases. V lost 12 bases, J lost 0 bases, and 14 bases stayed unmatched. The CDR3 length is 19 residues. In germline, CDR1 is KGHDR, CDR2 SFDVKD. This CDR3 is CAPYPGLAGGPSSTDTQYF. Written as DNA, the CDR3 is TGTGCCCCTTACCCGGGACTAGCGGGAGGGCCGTCTAGCACAGATACGCAGTATTTT.

This clonotype was picked up many times. DNA of the CDR3: TGTGCCAGCAGCTCCCCCCCGGATACGCAGTATTTT. Amino acids: CASSSPPDTQYF. The V and J genes are TRBV28 and TRBJ2-3; D gene uncertain. The V gene's germline CDR1 is MDHEN and CDR2 SYDVKM. Deletions cut 6 bases from V and 6 bases from J, with 10 bases between. The CDR3 contains 12 residues. Combining the CDR3 with reference TRBV28 and TRBJ2-3 gives the whole variable domain DVKVTQSSRYLVKRTGEKVFLECVQDMDHENMFWYRQDPGLGLRLIYFSYDVKMKEKGDIPEGYSVSREKKERFSLILESASTNQTSMYLCASSSPPDTQYFGPGTRLTVL.

The chain has TRBV11-2 and TRBJ1-1; D call uncertain. The V and J ends lost 5 bases and 1 base respectively, with 11 bases between them. The V gene's germline CDR1 is SGHAT and CDR2 FQNNGV. The CDR3 covers 14 residues. CDR3 DNA sequence: TGTGCCAGCAGCCTTCGATTACAGAACACTGAAGCTTTCTTT. It specifies CASSLRLQNTEAFF. Looking up the rest from reference TRBV11-2 and TRBJ1-1 gives the full variable domain: EAGVAQSPRYKIIEKRQSVAFWCNPISGHATLYWYQQILGQGPKLLIQFQNNGVVDDSQLPKDRFSAERLKGVDSTLKIQPAKLEDSAVYLCASSLRLQNTEAFFGQGTRLTVV.

This clonotype was observed at least ten times. The V gene is TRBV29-1, the J gene TRBJ1-4, with 7 bases matching TRBD1. There are 11 residues in the CDR3. With 4 bases clipped from V and 8 bases from J, the junction kept 1 base outside the gene matches. From germline, CDR1 is SQVTM and CDR2 ANQGSEA. CDR3 amino acids: CSVGRGEKLFF. As DNA, the CDR3 is TGCAGCGTTGGCAGGGGGGAAAAACTGTTTTTT.

A remark on this clonotype: The CDR3 does not close with the conserved phenylalanine or tryptophan, likely indicating a read error. J is TRBJ2-2 and V is TRBV24-1; TRBD2 is a possible D gene (6 bases). CDR1 and CDR2 from the germline V gene are KGHDR and SFDVKD. Trimming removed 3 bases from V and 8 bases from J, with 21 bases in between. This CDR3 contains 17 residues. CDR3 nucleotide sequence: TGTGCCACCAGTGATGGTCCGGGGGACGGGGTGTCTGGGGAGCTGTTTCTT. Amino acids: CATSDGPGDGVSGELFL.

The V call is TRBV2, the J call TRBJ1-6; D is uncertain. Trimming removed 2 bases at V and 6 bases at J, with 14 bases between. The CDR3 runs to 16 residues. From germline, CDR1 is SNHLY and CDR2 FYNNEI. CDR3 sequence reads: CASSERGPGINSPLHF. CDR3 DNA sequence: TGTGCCAGCAGTGAACGGGGTCCCGGGATTAATTCACCCCTCCACTTT.

The CDR3, as DNA: TGCGCCAGCAGCTTGGCCGATGGTACCTACAATGAGCAGTTCTTC. Protein product: CASSLADGTYNEQFF. This sequence joins TRBV5-1 and TRBJ2-1, with no clear D. CDR3 size: 15 residues. V lost 0 bases and J lost 2, with 9 bases in between. Germline CDR1 SGHRS, CDR2 YFSETQ. Supplemented by reference TRBV5-1 and TRBJ2-1, the full variable domain reads KAGVTQTPRYLIKTRGQQVTLSCSPISGHRSVSWYQQTPGQGLQFLFEYFSETQRNKGNFPGRFSGRQFSNSRSEMNVSTLELGDSALYLCASSLADGTYNEQFFGPGTRLTVL.

The chain carries TRBV10-1 and TRBJ2-3; 9 bases agree with TRBD2. Germline values: CDR1 WNHNN, CDR2 SYGVQD (reference sequence). Trimming cost V 6 bases and J 1 base; bases outside gene matches: 8. The CDR3 has 16 residues. The chain's CDR3 is CASRKGPSGGTDTQYF. The CDR3 bases are TGCGCCAGCAGGAAGGGTCCTAGCGGGGGCACAGATACGCAGTATTTT.

Only a few counts were recorded for this clonotype. This chain uses TRBV28 with TRBJ2-1, with 11 bases identical to TRBD2. V dropped 8 bases and J dropped 9; count of bases not matched to a gene: 9. CDR1 MDHEN and CDR2 SYDVKM come from the germline V gene. The CDR3 loop spans 14 amino acids. The CDR3 sequence: CASSGLAEHTEQFF. In nucleotides, the CDR3 is TGTGCCAGCTCGGGACTAGCGGAACACACTGAGCAGTTCTTC.

The chain links TRBV4-1 to TRBJ2-6; possibly TRBD2 for D (5 bases). The V gene's germline CDR1 is MGHRA and CDR2 YSYEKL. V was trimmed by 0 bases and J by 0 bases, leaving 15 bases between them. The CDR3 has 19 amino acids. CDR3 nucleotides: TGCGCCAGCAGCCAAGAGCTAGCCCGTTTCTACTCTGGGGCCAACGTCCTGACTTTC. It yields the protein CASSQELARFYSGANVLTF.

V and J are TRBV6-2 or TRBV6-3 and TRBJ2-1, with 8 bases lining up with TRBD2. Germline V lookup: CDR1 MNHEY, CDR2 SVGEGT. Trimming took 4 bases from V and 2 from J; bases not matched to a gene: 4. The CDR3 runs to 15 residues. The CDR3 region has the DNA TGTGCCAGCAGTTCACCGGGAGGGACCTACAATGAGCAGTTCTTC. This gives the protein CASSSPGGTYNEQFF.

A word on this clonotype: This may come from a read error, since a much larger clone is one base off. The chain recombines TRBV2 with TRBJ1-5; D not resolved. The V gene's germline CDR1 is SNHLY and CDR2 FYNNEI. The CDR3 sequence is 13 residues long. V was cut by 6 bases and J by 0 bases, with 6 bases left in between. CDR3 in amino acids: CASRANSNQPQHF. In nucleotides, the CDR3 is TGTGCCAGCAGGGCCAATAGCAATCAGCCCCAGCATTTT.